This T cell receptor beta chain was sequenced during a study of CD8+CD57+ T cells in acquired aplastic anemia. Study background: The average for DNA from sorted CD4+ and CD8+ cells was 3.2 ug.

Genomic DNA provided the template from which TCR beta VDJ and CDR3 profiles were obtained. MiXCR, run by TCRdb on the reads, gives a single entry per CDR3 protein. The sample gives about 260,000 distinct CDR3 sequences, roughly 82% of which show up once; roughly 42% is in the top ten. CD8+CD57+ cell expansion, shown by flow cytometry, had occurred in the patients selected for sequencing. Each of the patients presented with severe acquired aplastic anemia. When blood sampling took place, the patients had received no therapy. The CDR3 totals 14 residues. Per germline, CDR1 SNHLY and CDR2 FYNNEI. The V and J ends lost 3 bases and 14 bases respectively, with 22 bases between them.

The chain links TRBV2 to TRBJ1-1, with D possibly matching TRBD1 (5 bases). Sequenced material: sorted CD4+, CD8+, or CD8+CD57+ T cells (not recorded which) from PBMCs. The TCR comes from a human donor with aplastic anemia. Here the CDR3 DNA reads TGTGCCAGCAGTGATGGGGGGATAGATACTGAGTTCTTCTTT. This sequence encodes CASSDGGIDTEFFF. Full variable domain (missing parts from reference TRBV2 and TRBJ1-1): EPEVTQTPSHQVTQMGQEVILRCVPISNHLYFYWYRQILGQKVEFLVSFYNNEISEKSEIFDDQFSVERPDGSNFTLKIRSTKLEDSAMYFCASSDGGIDTEFFFGQGTRLTVV.